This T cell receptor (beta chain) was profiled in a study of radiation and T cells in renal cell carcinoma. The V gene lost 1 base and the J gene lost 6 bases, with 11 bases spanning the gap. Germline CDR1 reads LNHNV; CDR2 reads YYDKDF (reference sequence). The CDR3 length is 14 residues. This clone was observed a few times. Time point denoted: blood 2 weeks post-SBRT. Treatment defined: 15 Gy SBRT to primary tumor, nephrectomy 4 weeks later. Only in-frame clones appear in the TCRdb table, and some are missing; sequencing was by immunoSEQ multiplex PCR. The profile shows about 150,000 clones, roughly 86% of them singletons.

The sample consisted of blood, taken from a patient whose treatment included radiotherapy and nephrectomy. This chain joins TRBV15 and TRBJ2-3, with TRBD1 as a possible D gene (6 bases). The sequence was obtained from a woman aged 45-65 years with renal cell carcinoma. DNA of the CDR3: TGTGCCACCAGCAGAGGCAGGGGCATGGATACGCAGTATTTT. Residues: CATSRGRGMDTQYF.